This T cell receptor (beta chain) was sequenced for a study of T cells expressing NK-cell markers. Using the 5' RACE reads, TCRdb records one entry per CDR3 protein without DNA. Recorded for this sample: some 140,000 distinct CDR3 sequences. The CDR3 contains 17 residues. Germline loops: CDR1 DFQATT, CDR2 SNEGSKA (reference sequence). The chain couples TRBV20-1 to TRBJ2-1; the D gene TCRdb calls, TRBD2, cannot be checked with no DNA. This TCR came from a woman aged 45-65 years in good health. Sequenced input: blood T cells: a sorted CD56 or NKG2C T cell subset, CD4+ or CD8+ T cells, or bulk PBMC T cells (not recorded which). The CDR3 protein is CSARDQLEAAAYNEQFF.